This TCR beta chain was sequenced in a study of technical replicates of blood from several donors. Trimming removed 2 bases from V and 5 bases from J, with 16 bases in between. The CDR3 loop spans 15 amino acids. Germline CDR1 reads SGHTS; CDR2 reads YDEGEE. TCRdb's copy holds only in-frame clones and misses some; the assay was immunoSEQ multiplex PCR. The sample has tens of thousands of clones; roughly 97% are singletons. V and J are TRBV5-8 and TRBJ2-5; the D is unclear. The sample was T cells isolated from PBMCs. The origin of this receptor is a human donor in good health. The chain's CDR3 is CASSFRRIEYETQYF. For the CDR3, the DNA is TGTGCCAGCAGCTTTAGGAGAATCGAATACGAGACCCAGTACTTC.